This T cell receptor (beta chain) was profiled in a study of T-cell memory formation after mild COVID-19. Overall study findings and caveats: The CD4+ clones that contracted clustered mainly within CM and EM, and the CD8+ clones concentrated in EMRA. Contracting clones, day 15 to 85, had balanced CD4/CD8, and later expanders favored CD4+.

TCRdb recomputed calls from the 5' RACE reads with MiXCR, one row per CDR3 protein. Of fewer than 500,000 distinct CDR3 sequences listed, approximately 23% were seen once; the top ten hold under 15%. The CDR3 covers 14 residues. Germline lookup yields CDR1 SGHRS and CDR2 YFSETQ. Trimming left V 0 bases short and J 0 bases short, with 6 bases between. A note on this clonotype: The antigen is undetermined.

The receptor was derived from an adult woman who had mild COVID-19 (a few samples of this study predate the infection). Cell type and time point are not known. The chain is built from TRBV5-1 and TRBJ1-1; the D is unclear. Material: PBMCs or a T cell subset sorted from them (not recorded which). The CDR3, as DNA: TGCGCCAGCAGCTTGGAGTACTTGAACACTGAAGCTTTCTTT. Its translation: CASSLEYLNTEAFF.